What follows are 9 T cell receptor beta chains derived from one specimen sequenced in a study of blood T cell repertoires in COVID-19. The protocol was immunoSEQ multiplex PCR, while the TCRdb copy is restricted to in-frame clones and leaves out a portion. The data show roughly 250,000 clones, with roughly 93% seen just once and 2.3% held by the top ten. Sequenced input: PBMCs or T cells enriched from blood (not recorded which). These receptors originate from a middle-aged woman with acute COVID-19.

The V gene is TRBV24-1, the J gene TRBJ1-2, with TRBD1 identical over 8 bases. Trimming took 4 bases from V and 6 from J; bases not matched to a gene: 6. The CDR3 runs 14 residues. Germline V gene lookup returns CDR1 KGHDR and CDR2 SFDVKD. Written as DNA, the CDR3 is TGTGCCACCAGTGACCCCGGACAGGGTGATGGCTACACCTTC. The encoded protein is CATSDPGQGDGYTF.

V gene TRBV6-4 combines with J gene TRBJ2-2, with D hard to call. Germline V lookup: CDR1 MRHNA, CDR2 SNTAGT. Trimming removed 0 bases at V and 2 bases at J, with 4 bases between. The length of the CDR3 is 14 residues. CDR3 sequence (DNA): TGTGCCAGCAGTGACTCTGGCAACACCGGGGAGCTGTTTTTT. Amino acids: CASSDSGNTGELFF.

CDR3 in amino acids: CAWSKGQYNQPQHF. The CDR3 nucleotides are TGTGCCTGGAGTAAGGGACAGTACAATCAGCCCCAGCATTTT. The rearrangement uses TRBV30 and TRBJ1-5, with 7 nucleotides matching TRBD1. Losses at the gene ends were 2 bases for V and 3 bases for J; bases not matched to a gene: 4. The V gene's germline CDR1 is GTSNPN and CDR2 SVGIG (reference sequence). This CDR3 has 14 amino acids. Combining the CDR3 with reference TRBV30 and TRBJ1-5 gives the whole variable domain SQTIHQWPATLVQPVGSPLSLECTVEGTSNPNLYWYRQAAGRGLQLLFYSVGIGQISSEVPQNLSASRPQDRQFILSSKKLLLSDSGFYLCAWSKGQYNQPQHFGDGTRLSIL.

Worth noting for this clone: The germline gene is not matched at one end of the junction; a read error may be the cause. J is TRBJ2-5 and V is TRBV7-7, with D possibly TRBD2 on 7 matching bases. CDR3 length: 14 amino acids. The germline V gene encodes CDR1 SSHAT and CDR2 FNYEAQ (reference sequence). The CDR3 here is CASSLGAGAETQYF. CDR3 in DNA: TGTGCTAGCAGCTTAGGGGCGGGGGCAGAGACCCAGTACTTC. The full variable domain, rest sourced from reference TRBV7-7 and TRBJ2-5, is GAGVSQSPRYKVTKRGQDVTLRCDPISSHATLYWYQQALGQGPEFLTYFNYEAQPDKSGLPSDRFSAERPEGSISTLTIQRTEQRDSAMYRCASSLGAGAETQYFGPGTRLLVL.

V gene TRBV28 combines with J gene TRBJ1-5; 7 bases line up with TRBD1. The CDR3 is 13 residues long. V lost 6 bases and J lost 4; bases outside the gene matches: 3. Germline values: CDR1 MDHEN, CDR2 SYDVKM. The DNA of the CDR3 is TGTGCCAGCAGGGGACAGTTTAATCAGCCCCAGCATTTT. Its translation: CASRGQFNQPQHF.

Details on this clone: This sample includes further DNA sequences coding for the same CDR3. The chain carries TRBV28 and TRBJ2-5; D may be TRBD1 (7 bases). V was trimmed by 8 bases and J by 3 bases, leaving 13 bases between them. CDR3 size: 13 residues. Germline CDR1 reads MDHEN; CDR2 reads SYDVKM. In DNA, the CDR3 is TGTGCCAGCCGCGGGACAGCAAAAGAGACCCAGTACTTC. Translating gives CASRGTAKETQYF.

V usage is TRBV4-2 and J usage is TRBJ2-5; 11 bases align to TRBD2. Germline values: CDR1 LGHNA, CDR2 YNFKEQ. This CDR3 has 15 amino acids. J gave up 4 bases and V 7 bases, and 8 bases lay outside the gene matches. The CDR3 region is CASNTLAGGLETQYF. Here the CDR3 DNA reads TGTGCCAGCAATACCCTAGCGGGGGGTCTAGAGACCCAGTACTTC.

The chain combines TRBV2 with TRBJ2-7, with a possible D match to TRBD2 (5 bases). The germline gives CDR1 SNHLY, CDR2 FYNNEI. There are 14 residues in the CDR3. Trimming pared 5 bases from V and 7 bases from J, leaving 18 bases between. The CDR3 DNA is TGTGCCAGCAGTAGCGCCCCTAAACCGGGGGAGCAGTACTTC. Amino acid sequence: CASSSAPKPGEQYF.

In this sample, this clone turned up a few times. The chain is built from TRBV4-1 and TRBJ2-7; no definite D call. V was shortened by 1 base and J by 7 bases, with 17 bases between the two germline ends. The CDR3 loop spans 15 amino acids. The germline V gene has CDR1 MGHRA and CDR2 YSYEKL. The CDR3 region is CASSQVAGTPVEQYF. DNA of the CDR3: TGCGCCAGCAGCCAAGTGGCAGGAACCCCGGTTGAGCAGTACTTC.